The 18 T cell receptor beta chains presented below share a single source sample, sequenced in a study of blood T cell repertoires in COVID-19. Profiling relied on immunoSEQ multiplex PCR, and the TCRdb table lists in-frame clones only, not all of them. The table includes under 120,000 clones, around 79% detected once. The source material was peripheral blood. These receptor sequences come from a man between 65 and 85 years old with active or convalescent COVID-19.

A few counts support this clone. Here the CDR3 reads CASSDRVEKLFF. For the CDR3, the DNA is TGTGCCAGCAGTGATAGAGTTGAAAAACTGTTTTTT. The rearrangement joins TRBV2 to TRBJ1-4; no reliable D call. CDR1 and CDR2 (germline): SNHLY, FYNNEI. Trimming took 3 bases from V and 7 from J, leaving 6 bases between them. The CDR3 contains 12 residues.

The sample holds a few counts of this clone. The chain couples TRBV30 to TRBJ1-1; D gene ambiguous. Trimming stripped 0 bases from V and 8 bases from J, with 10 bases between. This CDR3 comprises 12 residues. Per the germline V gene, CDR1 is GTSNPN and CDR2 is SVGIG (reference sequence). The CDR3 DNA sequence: TGTGCCTGGAGTGTACCCACAGTAGAAGCTTTCTTT. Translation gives CAWSVPTVEAFF. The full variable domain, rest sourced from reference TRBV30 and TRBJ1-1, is SQTIHQWPATLVQPVGSPLSLECTVEGTSNPNLYWYRQAAGRGLQLLFYSVGIGQISSEVPQNLSASRPQDRQFILSSKKLLLSDSGFYLCAWSVPTVEAFFGQGTRLTVV.

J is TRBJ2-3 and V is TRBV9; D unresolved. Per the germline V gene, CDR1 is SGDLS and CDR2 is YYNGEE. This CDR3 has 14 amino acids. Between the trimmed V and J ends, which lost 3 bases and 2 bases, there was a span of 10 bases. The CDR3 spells CASSADSFTDTQYF. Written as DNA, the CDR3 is TGTGCCAGCAGCGCCGACTCTTTCACAGATACGCAGTATTTT. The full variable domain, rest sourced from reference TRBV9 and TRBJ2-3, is DSGVTQTPKHLITATGQRVTLRCSPRSGDLSVYWYQQSLDQGLQFLIQYYNGEERAKGNILERFSAQQFPDLHSELNLSSLELGDSALYFCASSADSFTDTQYFGPGTRLTVL.

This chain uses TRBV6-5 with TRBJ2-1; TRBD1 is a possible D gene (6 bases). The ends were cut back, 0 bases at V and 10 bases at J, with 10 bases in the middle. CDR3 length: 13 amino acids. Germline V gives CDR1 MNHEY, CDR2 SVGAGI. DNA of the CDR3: TGTGCCAGCAGTTACTCCCCTGGGACAGAGCAGTTCTTC. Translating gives CASSYSPGTEQFF.

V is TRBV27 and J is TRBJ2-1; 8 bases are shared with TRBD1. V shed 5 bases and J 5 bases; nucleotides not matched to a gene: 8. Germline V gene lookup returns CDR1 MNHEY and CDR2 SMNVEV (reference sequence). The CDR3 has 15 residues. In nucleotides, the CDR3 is TGTGCCAGCAGTAACGGGGACAGGCACCACAATGAGCAGTTCTTC. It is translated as CASSNGDRHHNEQFF.

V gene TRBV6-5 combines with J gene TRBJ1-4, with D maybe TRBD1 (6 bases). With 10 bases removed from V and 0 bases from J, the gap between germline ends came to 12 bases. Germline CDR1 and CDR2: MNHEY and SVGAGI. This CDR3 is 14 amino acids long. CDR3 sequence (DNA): TGTGCCAACTACAGGGACCCAACTAATGAAAAACTGTTTTTT. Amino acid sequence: CANYRDPTNEKLFF.

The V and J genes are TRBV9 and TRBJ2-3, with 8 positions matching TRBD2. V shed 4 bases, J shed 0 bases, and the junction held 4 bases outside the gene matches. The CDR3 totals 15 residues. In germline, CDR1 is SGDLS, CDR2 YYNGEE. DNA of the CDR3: TGTGCCAGCAGCTATAGCGGGACTAGCACAGATACGCAGTATTTT. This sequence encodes CASSYSGTSTDTQYF.

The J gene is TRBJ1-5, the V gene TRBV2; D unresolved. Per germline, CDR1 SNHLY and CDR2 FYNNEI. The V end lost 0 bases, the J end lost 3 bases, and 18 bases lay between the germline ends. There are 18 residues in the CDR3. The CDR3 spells CASSEAVVRTLNNQPQHF. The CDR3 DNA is TGTGCCAGCAGTGAAGCGGTCGTCAGAACCCTTAACAATCAGCCCCAGCATTTT.

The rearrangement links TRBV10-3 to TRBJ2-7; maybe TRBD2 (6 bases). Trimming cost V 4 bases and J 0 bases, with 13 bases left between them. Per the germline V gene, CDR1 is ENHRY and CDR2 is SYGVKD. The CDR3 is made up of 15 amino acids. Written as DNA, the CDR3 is TGTGCCATCAGTGGGAGGGCTGAAAGCTCCTACGAGCAGTACTTC. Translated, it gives CAISGRAESSYEQYF.

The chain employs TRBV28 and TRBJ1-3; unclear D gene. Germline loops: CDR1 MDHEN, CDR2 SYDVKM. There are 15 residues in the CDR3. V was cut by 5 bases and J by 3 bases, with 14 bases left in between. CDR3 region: CASSTPTGFGNTIYF. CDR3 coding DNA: TGTGCCAGCAGTACACCGACGGGATTTGGAAACACCATATATTTT.

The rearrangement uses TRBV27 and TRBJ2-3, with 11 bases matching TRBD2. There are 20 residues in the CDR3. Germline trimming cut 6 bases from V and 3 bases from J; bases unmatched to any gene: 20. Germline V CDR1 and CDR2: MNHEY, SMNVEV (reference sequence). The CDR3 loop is CASSSFRSSGRTVRTDTQYF. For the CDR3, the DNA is TGTGCCAGCAGCTCCTTTCGGTCTAGCGGGAGGACGGTGAGAACAGATACGCAGTATTTT.

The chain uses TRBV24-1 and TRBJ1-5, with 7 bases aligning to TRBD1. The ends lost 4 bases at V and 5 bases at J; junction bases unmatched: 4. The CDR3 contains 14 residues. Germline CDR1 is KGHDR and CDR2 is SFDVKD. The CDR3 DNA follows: TGTGCCACCAGTGACCGACAGGGCCATCAGCCCCAGCATTTT. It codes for CATSDRQGHQPQHF.

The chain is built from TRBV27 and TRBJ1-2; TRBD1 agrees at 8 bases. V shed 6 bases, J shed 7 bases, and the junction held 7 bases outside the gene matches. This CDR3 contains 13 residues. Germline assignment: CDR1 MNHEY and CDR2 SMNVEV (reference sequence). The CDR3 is CASRQGGTGGYTF. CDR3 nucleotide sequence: TGTGCCAGCAGACAAGGGGGGACAGGTGGCTACACCTTC.

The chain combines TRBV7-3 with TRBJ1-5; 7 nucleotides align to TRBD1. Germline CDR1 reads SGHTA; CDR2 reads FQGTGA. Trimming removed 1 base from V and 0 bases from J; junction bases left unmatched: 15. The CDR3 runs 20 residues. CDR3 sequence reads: CASSLKGGRDSHYSNQPQHF. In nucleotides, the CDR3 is TGTGCCAGCAGCTTAAAGGGAGGCCGGGACAGCCACTATAGCAATCAGCCCCAGCATTTT.

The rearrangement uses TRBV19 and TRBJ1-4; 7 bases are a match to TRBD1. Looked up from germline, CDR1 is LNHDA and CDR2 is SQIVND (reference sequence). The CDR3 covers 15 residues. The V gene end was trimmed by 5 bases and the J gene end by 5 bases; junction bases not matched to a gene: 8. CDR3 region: CASSPWTGGNEKLFF. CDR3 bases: TGTGCCAGTAGTCCATGGACAGGAGGGAATGAAAAACTGTTTTTT.

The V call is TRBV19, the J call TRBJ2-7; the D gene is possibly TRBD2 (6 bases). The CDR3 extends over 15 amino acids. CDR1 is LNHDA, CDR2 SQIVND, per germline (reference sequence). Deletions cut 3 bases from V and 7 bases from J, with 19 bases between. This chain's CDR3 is CASSMGGGRPYEQYF. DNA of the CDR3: TGTGCCAGTAGTATGGGGGGAGGCCGTCCGTATGAGCAGTACTTC. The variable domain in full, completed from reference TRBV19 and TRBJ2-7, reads DGGITQSPKYLFRKEGQNVTLSCEQNLNHDAMYWYRQDPGQGLRLIYYSQIVNDFQKGDIAEGYSVSREKKESFPLTVTSAQKNPTAFYLCASSMGGGRPYEQYFGPGTRLTVT.

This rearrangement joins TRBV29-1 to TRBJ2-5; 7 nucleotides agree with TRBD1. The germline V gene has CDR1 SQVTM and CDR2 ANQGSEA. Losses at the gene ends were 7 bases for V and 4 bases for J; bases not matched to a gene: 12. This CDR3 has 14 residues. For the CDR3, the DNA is TGCAGCGCTCCCCGACAGGGTGAGGGAGAGACCCAGTACTTC. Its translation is CSAPRQGEGETQYF.

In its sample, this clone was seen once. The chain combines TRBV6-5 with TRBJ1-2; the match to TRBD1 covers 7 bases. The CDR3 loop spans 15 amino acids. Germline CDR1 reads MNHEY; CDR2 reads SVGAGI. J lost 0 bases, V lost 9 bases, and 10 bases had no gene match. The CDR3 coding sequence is TGTGCCAGTCACCCTACCGGGACAGCTAACTATGGCTACACCTTC. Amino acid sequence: CASHPTGTANYGYTF.